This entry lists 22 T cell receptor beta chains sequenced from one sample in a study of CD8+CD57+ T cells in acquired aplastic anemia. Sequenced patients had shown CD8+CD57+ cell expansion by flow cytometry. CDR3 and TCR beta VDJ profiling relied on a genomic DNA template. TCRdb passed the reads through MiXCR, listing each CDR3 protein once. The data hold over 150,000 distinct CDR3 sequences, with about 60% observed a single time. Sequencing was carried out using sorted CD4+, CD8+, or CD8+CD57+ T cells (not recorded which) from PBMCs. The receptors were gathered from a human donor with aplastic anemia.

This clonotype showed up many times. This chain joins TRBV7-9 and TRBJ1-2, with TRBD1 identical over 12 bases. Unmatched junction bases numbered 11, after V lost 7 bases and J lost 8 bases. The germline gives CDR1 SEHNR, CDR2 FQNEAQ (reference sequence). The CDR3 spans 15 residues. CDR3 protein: CASNSGTGGAEGYTF. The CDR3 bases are TGTGCCAGCAATTCCGGGACAGGGGGCGCCGAGGGCTACACCTTC.

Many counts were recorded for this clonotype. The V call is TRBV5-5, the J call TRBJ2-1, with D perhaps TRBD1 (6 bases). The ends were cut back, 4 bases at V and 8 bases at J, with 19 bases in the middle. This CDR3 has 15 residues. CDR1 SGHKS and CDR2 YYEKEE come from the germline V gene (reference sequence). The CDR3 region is CASSPAYGGGYEQFF. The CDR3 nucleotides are TGTGCCAGCAGCCCTGCTTATGGGGGCGGATATGAGCAGTTCTTC.

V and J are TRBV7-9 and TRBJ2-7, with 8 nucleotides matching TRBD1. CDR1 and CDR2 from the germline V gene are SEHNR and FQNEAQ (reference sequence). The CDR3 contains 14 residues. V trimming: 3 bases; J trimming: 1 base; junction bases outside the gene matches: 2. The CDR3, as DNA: TGTGCCAGCAGCTTGGGACAGGCGTCCTACGAGCAGTACTTC. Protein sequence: CASSLGQASYEQYF.

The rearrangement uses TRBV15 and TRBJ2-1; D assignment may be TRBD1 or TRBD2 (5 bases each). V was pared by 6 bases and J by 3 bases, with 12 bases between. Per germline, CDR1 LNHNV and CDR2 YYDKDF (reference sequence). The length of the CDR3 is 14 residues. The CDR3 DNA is TGTGCCACCAGTGAGACGGGGCTCTACAATGAGCAGTTCTTC. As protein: CATSETGLYNEQFF.

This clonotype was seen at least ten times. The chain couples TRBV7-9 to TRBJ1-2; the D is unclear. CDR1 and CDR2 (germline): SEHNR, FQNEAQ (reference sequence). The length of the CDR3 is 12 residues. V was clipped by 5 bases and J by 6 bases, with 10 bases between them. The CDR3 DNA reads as TGTGCCAGCAGCACTGGGGAAAATGGCTACACCTTC. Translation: CASSTGENGYTF. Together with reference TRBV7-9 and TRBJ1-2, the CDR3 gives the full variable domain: DTGVSQNPRHKITKRGQNVTFRCDPISEHNRLYWYRQTLGQGPEFLTYFQNEAQLEKSRLLSDRFSAERPKGSFSTLEIQRTEQGDSAMYLCASSTGENGYTFGSGTRLTVV.

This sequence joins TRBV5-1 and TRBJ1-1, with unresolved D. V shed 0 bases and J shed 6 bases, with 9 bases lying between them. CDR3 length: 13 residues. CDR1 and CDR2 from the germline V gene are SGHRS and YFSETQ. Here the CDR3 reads CASSLGQTAEAFF. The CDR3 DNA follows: TGCGCCAGCAGCTTGGGTCAGACGGCTGAAGCTTTCTTT.

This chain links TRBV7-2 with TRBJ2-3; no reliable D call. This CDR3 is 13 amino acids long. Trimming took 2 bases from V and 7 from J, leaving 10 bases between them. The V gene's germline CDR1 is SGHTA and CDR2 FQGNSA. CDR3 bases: TGTGCCAGCAGCTTAACTACACGATATACGCAGTATTTT. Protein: CASSLTTRYTQYF.

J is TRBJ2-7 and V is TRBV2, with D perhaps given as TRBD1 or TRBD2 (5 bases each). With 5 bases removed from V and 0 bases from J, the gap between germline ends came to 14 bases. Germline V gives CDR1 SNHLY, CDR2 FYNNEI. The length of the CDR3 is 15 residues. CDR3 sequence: CASSLLGTSSYEQYF. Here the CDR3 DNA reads TGTGCCAGCAGTTTGCTGGGGACGAGCTCCTACGAGCAGTACTTC.

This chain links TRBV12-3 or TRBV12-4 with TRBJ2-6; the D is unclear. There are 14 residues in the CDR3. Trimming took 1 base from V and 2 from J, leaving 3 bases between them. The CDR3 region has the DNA TGTGCCAGCAGTTTAGTAGCTGGGGCCAACGTCCTGACTTTC. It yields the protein CASSLVAGANVLTF.

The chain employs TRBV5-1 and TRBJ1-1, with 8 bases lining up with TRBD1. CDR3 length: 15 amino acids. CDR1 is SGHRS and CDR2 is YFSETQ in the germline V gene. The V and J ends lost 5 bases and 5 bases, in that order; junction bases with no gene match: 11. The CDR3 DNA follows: TGCGCCAGCAGTAGTAATCCGGGACAGGTGACTGAAGCTTTCTTT. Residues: CASSSNPGQVTEAFF.

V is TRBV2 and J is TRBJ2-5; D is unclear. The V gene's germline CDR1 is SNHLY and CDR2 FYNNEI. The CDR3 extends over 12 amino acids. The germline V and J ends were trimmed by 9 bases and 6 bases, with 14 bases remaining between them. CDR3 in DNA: TGTGCCAGTAGCTTACTTGGACAGACCCAGTACTTC. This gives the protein CASSLLGQTQYF.

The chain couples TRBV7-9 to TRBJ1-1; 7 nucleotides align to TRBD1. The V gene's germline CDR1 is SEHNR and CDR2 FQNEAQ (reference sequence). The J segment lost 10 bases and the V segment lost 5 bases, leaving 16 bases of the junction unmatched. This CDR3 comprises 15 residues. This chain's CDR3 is CASSQDTGGGALAFF. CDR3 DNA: TGTGCCAGCAGCCAAGATACGGGAGGGGGCGCCTTAGCTTTCTTT.

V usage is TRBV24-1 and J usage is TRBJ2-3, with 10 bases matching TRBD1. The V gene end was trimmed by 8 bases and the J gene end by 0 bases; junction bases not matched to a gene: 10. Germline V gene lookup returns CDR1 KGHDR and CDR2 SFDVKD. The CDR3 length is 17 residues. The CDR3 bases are TGTGCCACCAACAGGGACAGGGGCTTTCGAAGCACAGATACGCAGTATTTT. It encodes CATNRDRGFRSTDTQYF.

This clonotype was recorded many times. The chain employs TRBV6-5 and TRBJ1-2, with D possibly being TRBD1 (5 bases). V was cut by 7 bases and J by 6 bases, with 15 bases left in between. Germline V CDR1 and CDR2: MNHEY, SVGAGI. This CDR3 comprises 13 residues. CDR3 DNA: TGTGCCAGCAAAGCAGGGAATCATCATGGCTACACCTTC. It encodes CASKAGNHHGYTF.

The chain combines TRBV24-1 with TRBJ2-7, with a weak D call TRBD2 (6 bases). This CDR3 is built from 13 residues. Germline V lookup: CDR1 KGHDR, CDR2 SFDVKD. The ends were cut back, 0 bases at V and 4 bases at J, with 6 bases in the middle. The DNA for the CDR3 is TGTGCCACCAGTGATTTGGCGGGGTACGAGCAGTACTTC. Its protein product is CATSDLAGYEQYF.

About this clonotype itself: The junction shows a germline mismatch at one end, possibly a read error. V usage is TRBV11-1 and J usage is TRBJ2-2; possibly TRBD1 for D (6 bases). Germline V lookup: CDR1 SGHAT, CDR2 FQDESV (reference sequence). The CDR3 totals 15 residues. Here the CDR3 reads CASSGGCANTGELFF. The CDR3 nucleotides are TGCGCCAGCAGTGGGGGCTGTGCGAACACCGGGGAGCTGTTTTTT.

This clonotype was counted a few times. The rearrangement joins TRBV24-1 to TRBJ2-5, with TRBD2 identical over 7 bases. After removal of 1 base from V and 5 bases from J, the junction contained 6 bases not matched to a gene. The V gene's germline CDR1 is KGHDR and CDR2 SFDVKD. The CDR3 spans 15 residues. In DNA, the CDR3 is TGTGCCACCAGTGATTTAAACAGCGGGACGGAGACCCAGTACTTC. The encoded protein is CATSDLNSGTETQYF.

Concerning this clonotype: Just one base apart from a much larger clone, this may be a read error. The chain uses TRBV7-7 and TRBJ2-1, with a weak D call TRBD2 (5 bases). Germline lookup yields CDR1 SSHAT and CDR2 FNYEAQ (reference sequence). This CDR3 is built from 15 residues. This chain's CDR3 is CAGSLGLDSYNEQFF. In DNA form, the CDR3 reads TGTGCTGGCAGCTTAGGACTGGACTCCTACAATGAGCAGTTCTTC.

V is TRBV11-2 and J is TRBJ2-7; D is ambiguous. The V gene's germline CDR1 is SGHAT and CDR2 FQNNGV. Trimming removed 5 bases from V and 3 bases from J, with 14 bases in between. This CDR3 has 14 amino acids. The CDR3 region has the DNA TGTGCCAGCAGCCCCACCGGCGGAAACTACGAGCAGTACTTC. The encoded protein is CASSPTGGNYEQYF.

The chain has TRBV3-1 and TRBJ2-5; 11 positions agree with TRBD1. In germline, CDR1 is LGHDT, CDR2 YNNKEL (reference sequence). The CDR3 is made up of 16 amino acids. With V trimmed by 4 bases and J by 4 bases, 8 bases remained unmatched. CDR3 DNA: TGTGCCAGCAGCCTCGGGACAGGGGGTACCGGAGAGACCCAGTACTTC. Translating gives CASSLGTGGTGETQYF.

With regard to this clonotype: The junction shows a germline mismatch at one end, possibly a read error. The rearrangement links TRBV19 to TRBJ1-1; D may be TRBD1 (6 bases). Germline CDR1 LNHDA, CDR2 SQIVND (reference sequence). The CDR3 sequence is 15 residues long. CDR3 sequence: CASSISRTVNTEAFF. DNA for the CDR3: TGTGCTAGTAGTATATCCAGGACAGTGAACACTGAAGCTTTCTTT.

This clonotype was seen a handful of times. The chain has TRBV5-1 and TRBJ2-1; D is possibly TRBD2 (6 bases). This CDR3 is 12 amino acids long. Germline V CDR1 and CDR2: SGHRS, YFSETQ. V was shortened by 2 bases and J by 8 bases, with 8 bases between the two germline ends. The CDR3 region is CASSFSGDEQFF. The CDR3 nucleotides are TGCGCCAGCAGCTTTAGCGGTGATGAGCAGTTCTTC.